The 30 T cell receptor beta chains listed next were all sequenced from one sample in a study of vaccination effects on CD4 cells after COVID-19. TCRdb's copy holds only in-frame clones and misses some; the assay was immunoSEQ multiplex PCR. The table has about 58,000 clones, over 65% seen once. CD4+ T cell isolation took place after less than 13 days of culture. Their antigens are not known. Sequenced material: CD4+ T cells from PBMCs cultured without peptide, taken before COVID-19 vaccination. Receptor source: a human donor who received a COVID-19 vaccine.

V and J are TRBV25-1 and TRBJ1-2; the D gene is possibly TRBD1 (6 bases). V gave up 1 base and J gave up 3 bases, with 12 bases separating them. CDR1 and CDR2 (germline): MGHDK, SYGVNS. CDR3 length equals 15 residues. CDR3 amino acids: CASSEWGGADYGYTF. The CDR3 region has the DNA TGTGCCAGCAGTGAATGGGGGGGGGCGGACTATGGCTACACCTTC.

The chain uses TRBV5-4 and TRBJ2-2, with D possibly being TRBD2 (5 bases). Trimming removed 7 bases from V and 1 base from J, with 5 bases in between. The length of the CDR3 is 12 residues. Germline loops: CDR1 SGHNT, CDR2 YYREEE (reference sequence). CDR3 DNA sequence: TGTGCCAGCGGACTGAACACCGGGGAGCTGTTTTTT. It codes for CASGLNTGELFF.

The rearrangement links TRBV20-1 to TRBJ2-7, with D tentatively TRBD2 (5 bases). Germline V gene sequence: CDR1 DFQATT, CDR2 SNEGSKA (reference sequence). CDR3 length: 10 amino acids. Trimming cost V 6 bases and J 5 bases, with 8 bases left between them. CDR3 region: CSAEGNEQYV. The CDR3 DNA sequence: TGCAGTGCCGAGGGCAACGAGCAGTACGTC.

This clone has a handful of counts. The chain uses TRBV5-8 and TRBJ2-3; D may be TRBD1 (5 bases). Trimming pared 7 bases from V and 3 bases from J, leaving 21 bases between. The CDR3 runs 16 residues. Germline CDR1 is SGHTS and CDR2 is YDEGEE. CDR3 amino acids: CASPSFLQGATDTQYF. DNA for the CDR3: TGTGCCAGCCCCTCTTTCCTTCAGGGCGCAACAGATACGCAGTATTTT.

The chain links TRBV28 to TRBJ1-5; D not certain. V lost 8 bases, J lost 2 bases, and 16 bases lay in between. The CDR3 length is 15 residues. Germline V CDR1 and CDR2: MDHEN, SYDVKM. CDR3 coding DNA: TGTGCCAGCGTCTTCGCTTGGAGTGGCAATCAGCCCCAGCATTTT. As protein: CASVFAWSGNQPQHF. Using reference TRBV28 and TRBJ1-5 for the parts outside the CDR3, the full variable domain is DVKVTQSSRYLVKRTGEKVFLECVQDMDHENMFWYRQDPGLGLRLIYFSYDVKMKEKGDIPEGYSVSREKKERFSLILESASTNQTSMYLCASVFAWSGNQPQHFGDGTRLSIL.

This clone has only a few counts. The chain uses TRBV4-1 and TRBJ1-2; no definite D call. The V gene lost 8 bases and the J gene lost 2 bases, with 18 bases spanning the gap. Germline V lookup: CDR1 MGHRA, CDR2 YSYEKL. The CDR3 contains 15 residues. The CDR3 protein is CASSSPVRENYGYTF. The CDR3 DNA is TGCGCCAGCTCTTCCCCGGTAAGGGAGAACTATGGCTACACCTTC.

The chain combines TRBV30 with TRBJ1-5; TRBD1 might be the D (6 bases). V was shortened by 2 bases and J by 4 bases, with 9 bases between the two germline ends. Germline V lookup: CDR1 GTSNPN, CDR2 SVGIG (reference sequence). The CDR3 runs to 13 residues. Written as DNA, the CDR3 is TGTGCCTGGAGTTCACAGGGTAATCAGCCCCAGCATTTT. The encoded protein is CAWSSQGNQPQHF. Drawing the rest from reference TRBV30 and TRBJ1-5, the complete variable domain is SQTIHQWPATLVQPVGSPLSLECTVEGTSNPNLYWYRQAAGRGLQLLFYSVGIGQISSEVPQNLSASRPQDRQFILSSKKLLLSDSGFYLCAWSSQGNQPQHFGDGTRLSIL.

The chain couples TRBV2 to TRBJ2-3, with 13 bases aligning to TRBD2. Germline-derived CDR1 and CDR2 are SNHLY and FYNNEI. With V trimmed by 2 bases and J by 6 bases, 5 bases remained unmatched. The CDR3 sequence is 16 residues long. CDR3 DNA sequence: TGTGCCAGCAGTGAATGGACTAGCGGGGGAGAGGATACGCAGTATTTT. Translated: CASSEWTSGGEDTQYF.

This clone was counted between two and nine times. The CDR3 nucleotides are TGTGCCAGCAGCTCCCAACCGGGACTAGGGTACAATGAGCAGTTCTTC. It encodes CASSSQPGLGYNEQFF. The chain joins TRBV7-9 to TRBJ2-1; 8 nucleotides match TRBD2. After removal of 4 bases from V and 4 bases from J, the junction contained 9 bases not matched to a gene. Looked up from germline, CDR1 is SEHNR and CDR2 is FQNEAQ (reference sequence). CDR3 length: 16 amino acids. Full variable domain (rest looked up from reference TRBV7-9 and TRBJ2-1): DTGVSQNPRHKITKRGQNVTFRCDPISEHNRLYWYRQTLGQGPEFLTYFQNEAQLEKSRLLSDRFSAERPKGSFSTLEIQRTEQGDSAMYLCASSSQPGLGYNEQFFGPGTRLTVL.

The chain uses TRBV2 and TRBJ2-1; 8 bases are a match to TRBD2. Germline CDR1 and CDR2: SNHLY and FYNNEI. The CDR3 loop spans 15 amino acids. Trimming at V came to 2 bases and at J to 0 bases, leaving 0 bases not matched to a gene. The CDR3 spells CASSESGGSYNEQFF. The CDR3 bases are TGTGCCAGCAGTGAAAGCGGGGGCTCCTACAATGAGCAGTTCTTC. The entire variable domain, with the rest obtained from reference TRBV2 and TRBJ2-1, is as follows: EPEVTQTPSHQVTQMGQEVILRCVPISNHLYFYWYRQILGQKVEFLVSFYNNEISEKSEIFDDQFSVERPDGSNFTLKIRSTKLEDSAMYFCASSESGGSYNEQFFGPGTRLTVL.

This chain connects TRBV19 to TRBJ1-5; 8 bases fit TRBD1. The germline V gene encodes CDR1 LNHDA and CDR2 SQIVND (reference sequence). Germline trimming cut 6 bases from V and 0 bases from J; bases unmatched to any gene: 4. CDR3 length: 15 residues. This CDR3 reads CASRGQGSSNQPQHF. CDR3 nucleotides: TGTGCCAGTAGAGGACAGGGTAGTAGCAATCAGCCCCAGCATTTT.

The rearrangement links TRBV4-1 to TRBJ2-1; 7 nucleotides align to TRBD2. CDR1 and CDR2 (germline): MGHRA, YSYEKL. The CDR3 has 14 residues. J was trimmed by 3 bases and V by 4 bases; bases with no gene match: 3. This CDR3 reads CASSLGTNYNEQFF. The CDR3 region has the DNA TGCGCCAGCAGCCTCGGGACTAACTACAATGAGCAGTTCTTC.

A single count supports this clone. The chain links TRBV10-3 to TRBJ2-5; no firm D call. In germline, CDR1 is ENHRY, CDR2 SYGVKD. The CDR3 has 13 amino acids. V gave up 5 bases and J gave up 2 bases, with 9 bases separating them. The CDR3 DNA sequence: TGTGCCATCAGTTATTCCAGACAAGAGACCCAGTACTTC. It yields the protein CAISYSRQETQYF.

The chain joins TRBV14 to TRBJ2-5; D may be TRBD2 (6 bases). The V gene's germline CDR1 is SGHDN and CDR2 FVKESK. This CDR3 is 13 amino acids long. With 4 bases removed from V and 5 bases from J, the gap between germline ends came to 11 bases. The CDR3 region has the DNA TGTGCCAGCAGCCGGGGAGGTTGGGAGACCCAGTACTTC. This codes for CASSRGGWETQYF.

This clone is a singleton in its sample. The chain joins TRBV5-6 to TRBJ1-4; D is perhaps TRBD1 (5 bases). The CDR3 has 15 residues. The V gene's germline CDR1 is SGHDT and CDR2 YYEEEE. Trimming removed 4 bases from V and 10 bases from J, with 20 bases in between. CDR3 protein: CASSGLSRERGKLFF. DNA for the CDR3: TGTGCCAGCAGCGGCTTGTCCAGGGAGAGGGGAAAACTGTTTTTT.

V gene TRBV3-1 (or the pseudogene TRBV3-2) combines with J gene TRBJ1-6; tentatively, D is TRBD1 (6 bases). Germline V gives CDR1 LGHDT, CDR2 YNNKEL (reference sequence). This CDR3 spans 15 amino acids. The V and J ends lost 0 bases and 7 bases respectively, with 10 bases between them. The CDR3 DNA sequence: TGTGCCAGCAGCCAAGAGGAGAGGGGGAATTCACCCCTCCACTTT. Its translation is CASSQEERGNSPLHF.

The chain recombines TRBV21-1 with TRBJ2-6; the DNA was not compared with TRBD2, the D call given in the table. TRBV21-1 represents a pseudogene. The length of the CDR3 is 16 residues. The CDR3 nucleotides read TGTGCCAGCAGCAAAGGGGGGGGTTCTGGGGCCAACGTCCTGACTTTC. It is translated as CASSKGGGSGANVLTF.

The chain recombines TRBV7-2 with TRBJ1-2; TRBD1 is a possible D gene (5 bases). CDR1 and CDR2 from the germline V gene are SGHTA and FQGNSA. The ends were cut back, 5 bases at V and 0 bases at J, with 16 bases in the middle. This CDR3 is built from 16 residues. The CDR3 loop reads CASSPLGVTANYGYTF. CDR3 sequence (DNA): TGTGCCAGCAGCCCCCTGGGGGTTACAGCTAACTATGGCTACACCTTC. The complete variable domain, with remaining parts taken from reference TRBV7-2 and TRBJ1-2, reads GAGVSQSPSNKVTEKGKDVELRCDPISGHTALYWYRQSLGQGLEFLIYFQGNSAPDKSGLPSDRFSAERTGGSVSTLTIQRTQQEDSAVYLCASSPLGVTANYGYTFGSGTRLTVV.

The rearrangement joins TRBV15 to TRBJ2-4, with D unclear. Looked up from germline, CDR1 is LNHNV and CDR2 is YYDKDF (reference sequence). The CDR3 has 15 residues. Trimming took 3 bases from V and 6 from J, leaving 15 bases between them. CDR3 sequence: CATSRESGRSNIQYF. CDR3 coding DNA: TGTGCCACCAGCAGGGAAAGTGGACGGTCAAACATTCAGTACTTC.

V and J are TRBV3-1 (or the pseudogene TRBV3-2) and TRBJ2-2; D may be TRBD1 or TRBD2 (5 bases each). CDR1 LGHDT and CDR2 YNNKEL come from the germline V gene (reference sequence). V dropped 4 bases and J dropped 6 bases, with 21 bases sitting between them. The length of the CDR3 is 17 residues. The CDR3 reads CASSLSGTPEVSGELFF. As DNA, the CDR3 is TGTGCCAGCAGCCTCTCCGGGACCCCCGAGGTATCCGGGGAGCTGTTTTTT.

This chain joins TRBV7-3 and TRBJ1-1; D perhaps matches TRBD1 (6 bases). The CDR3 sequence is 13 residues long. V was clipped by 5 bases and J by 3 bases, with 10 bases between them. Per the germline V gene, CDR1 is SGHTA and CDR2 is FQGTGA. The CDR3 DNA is TGTGCCAGCAGCCATGGGGGCGACACTGAAGCTTTCTTT. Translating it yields CASSHGGDTEAFF. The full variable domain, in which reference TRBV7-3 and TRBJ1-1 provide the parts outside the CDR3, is GAGVSQTPSNKVTEKGKYVELRCDPISGHTALYWYRQSLGQGPEFLIYFQGTGAADDSGLPNDRFFAVRPEGSVSTLKIQRTERGDSAVYLCASSHGGDTEAFFGQGTRLTVV.

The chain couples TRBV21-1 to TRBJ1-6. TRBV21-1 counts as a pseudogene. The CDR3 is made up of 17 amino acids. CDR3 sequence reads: CASSAPPSSYYNSPLHF. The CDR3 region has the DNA TGTGCCAGCAGCGCACCACCAAGCAGTTACTATAATTCACCCCTCCACTTT.

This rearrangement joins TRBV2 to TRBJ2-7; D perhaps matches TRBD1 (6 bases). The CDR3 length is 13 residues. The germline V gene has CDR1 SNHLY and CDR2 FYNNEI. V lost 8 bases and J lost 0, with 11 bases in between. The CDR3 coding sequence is TGTGCCAGCCTATTGGACAGCTCCTACGAGCAGTACGTC. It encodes CASLLDSSYEQYV.

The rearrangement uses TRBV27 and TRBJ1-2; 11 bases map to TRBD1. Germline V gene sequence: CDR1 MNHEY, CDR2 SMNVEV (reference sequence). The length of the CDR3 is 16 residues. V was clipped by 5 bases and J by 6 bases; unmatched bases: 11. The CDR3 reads CASSLRTGGAVDGYTF. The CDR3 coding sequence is TGTGCCAGCAGTCTGCGGACAGGGGGCGCTGTGGATGGCTACACCTTC.

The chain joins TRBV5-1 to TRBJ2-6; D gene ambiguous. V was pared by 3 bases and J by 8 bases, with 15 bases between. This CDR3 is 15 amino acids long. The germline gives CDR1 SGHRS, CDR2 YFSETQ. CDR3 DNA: TGCGCCAGCAGCTCTTACAATGAAAGGACCAACGTCCTGACTTTC. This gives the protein CASSSYNERTNVLTF.

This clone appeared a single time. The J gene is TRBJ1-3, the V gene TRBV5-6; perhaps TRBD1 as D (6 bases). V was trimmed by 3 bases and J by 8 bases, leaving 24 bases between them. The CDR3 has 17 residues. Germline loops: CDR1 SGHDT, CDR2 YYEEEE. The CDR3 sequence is CASSSPYGAGDIDTIYF. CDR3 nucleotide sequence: TGTGCCAGCAGCTCCCCATATGGAGCAGGGGATATTGACACCATATATTTT.

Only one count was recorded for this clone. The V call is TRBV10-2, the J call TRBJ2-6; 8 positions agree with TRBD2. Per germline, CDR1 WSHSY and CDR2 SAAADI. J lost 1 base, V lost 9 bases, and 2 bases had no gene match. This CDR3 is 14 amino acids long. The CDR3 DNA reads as TGCGCCAGTGCGGGGGGTTCTGGGGCCAACGTCCTGACTTTC. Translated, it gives CASAGGSGANVLTF.

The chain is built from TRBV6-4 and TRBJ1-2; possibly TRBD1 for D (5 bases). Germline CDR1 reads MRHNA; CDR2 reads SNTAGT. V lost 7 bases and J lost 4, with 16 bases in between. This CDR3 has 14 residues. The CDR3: CASTPGGRPYGYTF. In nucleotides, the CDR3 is TGTGCCAGCACCCCGGGGGGGAGGCCCTATGGCTACACCTTC.

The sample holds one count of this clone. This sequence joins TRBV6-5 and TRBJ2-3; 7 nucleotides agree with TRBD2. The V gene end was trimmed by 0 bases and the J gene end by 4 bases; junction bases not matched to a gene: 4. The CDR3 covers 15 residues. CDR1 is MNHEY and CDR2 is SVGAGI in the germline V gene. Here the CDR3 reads CASSYSAGRADTQYF. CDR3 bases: TGTGCCAGCAGTTACTCAGCGGGGCGGGCAGATACGCAGTATTTT.

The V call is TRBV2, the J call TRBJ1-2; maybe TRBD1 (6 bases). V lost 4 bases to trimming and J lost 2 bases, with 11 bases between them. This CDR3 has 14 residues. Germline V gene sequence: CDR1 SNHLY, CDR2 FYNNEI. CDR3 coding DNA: TGTGCCAGCAGTGGGGTCAGGGGCAACTATGGCTACACCTTC. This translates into CASSGVRGNYGYTF.